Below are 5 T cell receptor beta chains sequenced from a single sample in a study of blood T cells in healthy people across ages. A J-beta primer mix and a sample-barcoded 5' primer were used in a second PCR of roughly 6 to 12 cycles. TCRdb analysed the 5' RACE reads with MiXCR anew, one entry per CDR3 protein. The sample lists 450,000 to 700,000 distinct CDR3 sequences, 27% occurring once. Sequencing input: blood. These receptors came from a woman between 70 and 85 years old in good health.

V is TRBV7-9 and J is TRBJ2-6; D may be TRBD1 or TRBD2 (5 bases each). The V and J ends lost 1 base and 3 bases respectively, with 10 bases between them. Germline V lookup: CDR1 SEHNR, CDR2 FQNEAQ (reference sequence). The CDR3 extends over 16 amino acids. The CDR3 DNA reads TGTGCCAGCAGCTTAGATCGAGGGGTTGGGGCCAACGTCCTGACTTTC. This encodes CASSLDRGVGANVLTF.

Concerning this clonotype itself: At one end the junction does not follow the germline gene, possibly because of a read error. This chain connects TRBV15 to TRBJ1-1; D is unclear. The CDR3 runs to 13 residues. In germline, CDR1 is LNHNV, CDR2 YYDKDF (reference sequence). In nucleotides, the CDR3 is TGTGTCACCAGCCAAAAATGGAACACTGAAGCTTTCTTT. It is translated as CVTSQKWNTEAFF.

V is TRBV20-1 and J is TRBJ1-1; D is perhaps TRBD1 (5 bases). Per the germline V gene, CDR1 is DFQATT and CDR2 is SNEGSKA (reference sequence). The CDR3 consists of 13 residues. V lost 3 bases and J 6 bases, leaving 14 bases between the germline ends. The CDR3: CSASGGLYAEAFF. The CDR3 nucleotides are TGCAGTGCTAGTGGGGGTCTCTACGCTGAAGCTTTCTTT.

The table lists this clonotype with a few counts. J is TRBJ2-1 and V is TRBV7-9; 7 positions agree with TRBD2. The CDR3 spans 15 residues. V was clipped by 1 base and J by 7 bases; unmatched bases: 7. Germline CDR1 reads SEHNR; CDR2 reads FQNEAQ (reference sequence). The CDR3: CASSLESSGVNEQFF. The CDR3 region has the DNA TGTGCCAGCAGCTTAGAATCCAGCGGGGTGAATGAGCAGTTCTTC.

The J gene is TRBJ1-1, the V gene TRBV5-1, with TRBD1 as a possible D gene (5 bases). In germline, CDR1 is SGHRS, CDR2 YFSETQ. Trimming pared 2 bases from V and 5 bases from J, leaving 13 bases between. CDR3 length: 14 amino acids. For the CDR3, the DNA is TGCGCCAGCAGCTTTACAGGATTCTGGACTGAAGCTTTCTTT. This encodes CASSFTGFWTEAFF. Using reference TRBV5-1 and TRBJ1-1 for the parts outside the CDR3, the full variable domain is KAGVTQTPRYLIKTRGQQVTLSCSPISGHRSVSWYQQTPGQGLQFLFEYFSETQRNKGNFPGRFSGRQFSNSRSEMNVSTLELGDSALYLCASSFTGFWTEAFFGQGTRLTVV.